This record concerns one T cell receptor beta chain sequence. Its target is unknown. These data come from a study of monozygotic twins with inflammatory bowel disease. Study results and caveats: Healthy co-twins exceeded IBD patients in TCRbeta diversity as measured by inverse Simpson. Fewer shared clonotypes with others were found in IBD patients than in healthy twins, especially with disease activity.

Starting material for each TCR library was about 3.5 ug of total RNA. Two rounds of nested PCR, of roughly 15 and 9 cycles, were run on TCRalpha and TCRbeta cDNA. TCRdb reprocessed the 5' RACE reads and keeps a single row for each CDR3 protein, giving no DNA. This sample's table reports more than 300,000 distinct CDR3 sequences. The length of the CDR3 is 18 residues. Germline CDR1 and CDR2: SGHRS and YFSETQ. The source of this sequence is a human donor with ulcerative colitis or Crohn's disease, or a healthy co-twin of an affected twin (not recorded which). The gene calls are TRBV5-1 and TRBJ1-6; TCRdb picks TRBD1, but there is no DNA to check that call. Sequenced input: blood. The CDR3 reads CASSLGSVGLGDNSPLHF.